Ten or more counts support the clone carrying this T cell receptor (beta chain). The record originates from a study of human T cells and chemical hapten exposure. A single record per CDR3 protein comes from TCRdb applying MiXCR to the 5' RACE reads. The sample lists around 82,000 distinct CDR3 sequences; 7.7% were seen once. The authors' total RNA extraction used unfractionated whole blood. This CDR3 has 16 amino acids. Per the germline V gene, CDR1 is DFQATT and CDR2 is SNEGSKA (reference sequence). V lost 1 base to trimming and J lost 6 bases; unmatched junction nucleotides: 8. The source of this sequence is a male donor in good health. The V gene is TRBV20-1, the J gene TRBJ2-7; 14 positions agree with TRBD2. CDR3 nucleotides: TGCAGTGCTAGAGGGGGGCCAGGACTAGCGGGGGGCGAGCAGTACTTC. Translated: CSARGGPGLAGGEQYF.